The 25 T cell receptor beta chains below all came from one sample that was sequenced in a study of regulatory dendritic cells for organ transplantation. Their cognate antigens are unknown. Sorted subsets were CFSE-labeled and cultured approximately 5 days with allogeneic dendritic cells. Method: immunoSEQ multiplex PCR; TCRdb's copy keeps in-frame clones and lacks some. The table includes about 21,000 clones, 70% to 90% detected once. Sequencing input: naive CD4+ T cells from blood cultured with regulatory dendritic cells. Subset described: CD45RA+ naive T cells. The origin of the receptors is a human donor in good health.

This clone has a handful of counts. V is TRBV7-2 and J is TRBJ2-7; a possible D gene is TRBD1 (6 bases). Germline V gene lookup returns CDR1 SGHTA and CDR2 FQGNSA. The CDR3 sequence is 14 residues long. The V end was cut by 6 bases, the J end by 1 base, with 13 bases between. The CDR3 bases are TGTGCCAGCAGGCTCCAAGGGGGATCCTACGAGCAGTACTTC. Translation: CASRLQGGSYEQYF.

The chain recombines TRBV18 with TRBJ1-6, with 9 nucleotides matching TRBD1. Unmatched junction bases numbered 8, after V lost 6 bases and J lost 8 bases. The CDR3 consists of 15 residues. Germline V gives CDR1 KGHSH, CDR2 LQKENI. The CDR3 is CASSPAGQGDSPLHF. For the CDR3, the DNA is TGTGCCAGCTCCCCAGCGGGACAGGGCGATTCACCCCTCCACTTT.

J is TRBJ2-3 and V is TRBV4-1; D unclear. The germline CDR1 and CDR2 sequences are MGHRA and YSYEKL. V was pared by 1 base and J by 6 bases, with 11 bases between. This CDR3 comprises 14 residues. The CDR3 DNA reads TGCGCCAGCAGCCAAGGGAATAGGGTCGATACGCAGTATTTT. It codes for CASSQGNRVDTQYF.

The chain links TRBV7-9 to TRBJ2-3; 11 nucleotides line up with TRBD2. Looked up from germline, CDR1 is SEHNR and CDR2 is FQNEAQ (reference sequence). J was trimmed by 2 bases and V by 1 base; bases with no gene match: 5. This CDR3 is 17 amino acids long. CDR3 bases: TGTGCCAGCAGCTTAGGGACGGGACTAGCGGCCACAGATACGCAGTATTTT. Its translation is CASSLGTGLAATDTQYF.

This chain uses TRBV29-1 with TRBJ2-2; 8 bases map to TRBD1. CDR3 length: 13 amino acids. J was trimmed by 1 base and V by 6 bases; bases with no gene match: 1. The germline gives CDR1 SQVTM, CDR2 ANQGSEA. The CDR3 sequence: CSVTGGNTGELFF. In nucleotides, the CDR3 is TGCAGCGTCACAGGGGGGAACACCGGGGAGCTGTTTTTT.

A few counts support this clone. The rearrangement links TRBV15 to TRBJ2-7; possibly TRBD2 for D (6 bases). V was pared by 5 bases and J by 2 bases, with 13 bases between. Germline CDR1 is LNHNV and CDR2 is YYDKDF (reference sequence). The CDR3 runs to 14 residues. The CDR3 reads CATSGGTVAYEQYF. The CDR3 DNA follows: TGTGCCACCAGCGGAGGGACCGTAGCCTACGAGCAGTACTTC.

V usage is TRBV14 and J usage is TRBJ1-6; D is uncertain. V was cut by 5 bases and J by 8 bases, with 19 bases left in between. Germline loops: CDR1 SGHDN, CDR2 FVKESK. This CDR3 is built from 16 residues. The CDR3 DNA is TGTGCCAGCAGCAAGCAGTCAAATTCCCCATATTCACCCCTCCACTTT. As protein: CASSKQSNSPYSPLHF.

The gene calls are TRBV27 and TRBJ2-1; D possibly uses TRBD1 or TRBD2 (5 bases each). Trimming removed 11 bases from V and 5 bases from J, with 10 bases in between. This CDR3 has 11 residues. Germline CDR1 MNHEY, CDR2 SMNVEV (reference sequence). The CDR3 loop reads CASRDHNEQFF. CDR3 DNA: TGTGCCTCGAGGGACCACAATGAGCAGTTCTTC.

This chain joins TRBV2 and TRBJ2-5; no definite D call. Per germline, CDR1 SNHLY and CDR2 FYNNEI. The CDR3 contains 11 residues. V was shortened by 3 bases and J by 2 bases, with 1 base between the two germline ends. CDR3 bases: TGTGCCAGCAGTGAGCAAGAGACCCAGTACTTC. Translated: CASSEQETQYF. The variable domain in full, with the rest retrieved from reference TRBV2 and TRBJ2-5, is EPEVTQTPSHQVTQMGQEVILRCVPISNHLYFYWYRQILGQKVEFLVSFYNNEISEKSEIFDDQFSVERPDGSNFTLKIRSTKLEDSAMYFCASSEQETQYFGPGTRLLVL.

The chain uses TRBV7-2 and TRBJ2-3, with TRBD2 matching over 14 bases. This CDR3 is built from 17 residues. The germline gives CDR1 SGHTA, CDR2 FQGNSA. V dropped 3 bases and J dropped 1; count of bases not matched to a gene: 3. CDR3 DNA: TGTGCCAGCAGCTTGGGACTAGCGGGAGTAGGCACAGATACGCAGTATTTT. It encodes CASSLGLAGVGTDTQYF. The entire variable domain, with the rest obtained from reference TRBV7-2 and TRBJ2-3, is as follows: GAGVSQSPSNKVTEKGKDVELRCDPISGHTALYWYRQSLGQGLEFLIYFQGNSAPDKSGLPSDRFSAERTGGSVSTLTIQRTQQEDSAVYLCASSLGLAGVGTDTQYFGPGTRLTVL.

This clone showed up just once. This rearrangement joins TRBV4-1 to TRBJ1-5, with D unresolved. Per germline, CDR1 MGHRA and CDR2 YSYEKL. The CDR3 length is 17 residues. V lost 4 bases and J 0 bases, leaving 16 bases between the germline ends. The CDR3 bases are TGCGCCAGCAGCCCAAACGGACTTCCTTATAGCAATCAGCCCCAGCATTTT. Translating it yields CASSPNGLPYSNQPQHF.

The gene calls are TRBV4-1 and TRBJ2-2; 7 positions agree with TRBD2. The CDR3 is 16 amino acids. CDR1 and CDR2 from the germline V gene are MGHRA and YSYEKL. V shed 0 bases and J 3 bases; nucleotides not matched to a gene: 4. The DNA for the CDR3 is TGCGCCAGCAGCCAAGAGGGGAGGGGTGACACCGGGGAGCTGTTTTTT. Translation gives CASSQEGRGDTGELFF.

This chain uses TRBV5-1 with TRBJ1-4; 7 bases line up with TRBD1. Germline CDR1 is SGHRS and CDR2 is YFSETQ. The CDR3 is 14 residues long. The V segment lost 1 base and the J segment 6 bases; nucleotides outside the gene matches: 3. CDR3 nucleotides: TGCGCCAGCAGCTTGAACAGGGGAGATGAAAAACTGTTTTTT. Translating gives CASSLNRGDEKLFF.

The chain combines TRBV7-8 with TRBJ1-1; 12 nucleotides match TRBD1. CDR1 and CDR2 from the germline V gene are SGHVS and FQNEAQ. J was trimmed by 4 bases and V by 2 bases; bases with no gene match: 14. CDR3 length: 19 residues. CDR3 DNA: TGTGCCAGCAGCTTAAATTCCGGGACAGGGGGCAGGGGGGTCACTGAAGCTTTCTTT. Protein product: CASSLNSGTGGRGVTEAFF.

In nucleotides, the CDR3 is TGTGCCTGGGTGGGGGGGAGTAATAGAGGCTACACCTTC. Translated: CAWVGGSNRGYTF. The rearrangement uses TRBV30 and TRBJ1-2, with D possibly TRBD1 on 5 matching bases. The CDR3 totals 13 residues. Trimming cost V 5 bases and J 8 bases, with 18 bases left between them. The germline CDR1 and CDR2 sequences are GTSNPN and SVGIG (reference sequence).

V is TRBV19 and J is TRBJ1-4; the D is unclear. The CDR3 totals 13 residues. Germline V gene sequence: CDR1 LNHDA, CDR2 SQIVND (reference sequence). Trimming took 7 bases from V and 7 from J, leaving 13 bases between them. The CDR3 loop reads CASMYRAGEKLFF. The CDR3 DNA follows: TGTGCCAGTATGTATCGGGCGGGTGAAAAACTGTTTTTT.

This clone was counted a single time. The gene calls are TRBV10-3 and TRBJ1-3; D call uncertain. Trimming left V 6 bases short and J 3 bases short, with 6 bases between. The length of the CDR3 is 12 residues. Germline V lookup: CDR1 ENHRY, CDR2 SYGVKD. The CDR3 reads CAIRGGGNTIYF. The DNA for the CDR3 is TGTGCCATCAGGGGCGGTGGAAACACCATATATTTT.

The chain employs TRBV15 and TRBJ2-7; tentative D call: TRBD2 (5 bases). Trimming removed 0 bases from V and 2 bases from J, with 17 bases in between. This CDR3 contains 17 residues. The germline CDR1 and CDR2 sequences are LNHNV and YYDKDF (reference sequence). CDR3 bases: TGTGCCACCAGCAGAGATTCCGTAAGCGGTTTCGCCTACGAGCAGTACTTC. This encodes CATSRDSVSGFAYEQYF.

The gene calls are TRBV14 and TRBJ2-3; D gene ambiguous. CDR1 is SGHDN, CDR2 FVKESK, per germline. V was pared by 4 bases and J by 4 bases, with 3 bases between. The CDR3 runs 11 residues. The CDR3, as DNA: TGTGCCAGCAGCCTTGCAGATACGCAGTATTTT. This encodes CASSLADTQYF.

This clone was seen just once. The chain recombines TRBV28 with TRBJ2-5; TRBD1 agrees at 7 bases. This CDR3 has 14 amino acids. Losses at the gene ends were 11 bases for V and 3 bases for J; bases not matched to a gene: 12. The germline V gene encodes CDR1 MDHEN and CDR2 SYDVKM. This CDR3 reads CACKTGRKEETQYF. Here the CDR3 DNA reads TGTGCCTGCAAGACAGGGCGGAAAGAAGAGACCCAGTACTTC.

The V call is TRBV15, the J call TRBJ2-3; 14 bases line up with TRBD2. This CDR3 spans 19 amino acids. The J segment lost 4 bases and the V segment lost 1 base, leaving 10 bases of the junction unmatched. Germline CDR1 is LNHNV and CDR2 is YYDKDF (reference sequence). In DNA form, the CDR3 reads TGTGCCACCAGCAGAGGCAGGGCGGGACTAGCGGGAGACGCAGATACGCAGTATTTT. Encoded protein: CATSRGRAGLAGDADTQYF.

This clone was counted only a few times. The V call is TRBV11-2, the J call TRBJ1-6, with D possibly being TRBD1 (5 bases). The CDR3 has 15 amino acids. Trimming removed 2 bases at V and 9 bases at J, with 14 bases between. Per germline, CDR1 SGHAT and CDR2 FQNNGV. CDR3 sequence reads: CASSLSGRAVSPLHF. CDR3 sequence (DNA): TGTGCCAGCAGCTTATCAGGCAGGGCTGTTTCACCCCTCCACTTT.

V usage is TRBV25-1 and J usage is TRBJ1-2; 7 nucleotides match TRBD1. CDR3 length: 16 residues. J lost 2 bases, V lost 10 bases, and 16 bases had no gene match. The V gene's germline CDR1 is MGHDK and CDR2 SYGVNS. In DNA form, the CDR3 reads TGTGCCACTGTCGATTCGTCCGGGACAGTGAACTATGGCTACACCTTC. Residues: CATVDSSGTVNYGYTF.

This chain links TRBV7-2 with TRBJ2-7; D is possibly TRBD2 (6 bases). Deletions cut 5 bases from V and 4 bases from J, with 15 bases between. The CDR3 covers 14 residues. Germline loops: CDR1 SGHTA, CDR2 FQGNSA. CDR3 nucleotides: TGTGCCAGCAGCCAGGCTGGAGGGCGGTACGAGCAGTACTTC. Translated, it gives CASSQAGGRYEQYF.

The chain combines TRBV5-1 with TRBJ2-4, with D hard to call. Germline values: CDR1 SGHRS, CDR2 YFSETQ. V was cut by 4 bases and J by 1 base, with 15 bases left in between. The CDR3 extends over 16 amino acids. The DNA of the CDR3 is TGCGCCAGCAGCCCGGGCCCTCATGACGCCAAAAACATTCAGTACTTC. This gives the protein CASSPGPHDAKNIQYF.